Given below is one T cell receptor (beta chain) in context. V trimming: 7 bases; J trimming: 6 bases; junction bases outside the gene matches: 3. Germline-derived CDR1 and CDR2 are KGHSY and FQNENV. The CDR3 is 11 amino acids. The PCR was carried out with 60 Vbeta primers and 13 Jbeta primers. Sequenced by immunoSEQ multiplex PCR; TCRdb stores in-frame clones only, minus some. There are about 120,000 clones in the sample; around 10% occur only once, and 3% lies in the top ten. This sample stems from a study of cytomegalovirus exposure and HLA in healthy donors. V gene TRBV16 combines with J gene TRBJ2-7; TRBD2 matches 7 bases. Source material: PBMCs. The TCR originated in a man aged 30 to 39 in good health and CMV-seronegative. The CDR3 DNA follows: TGTGCCAGCACCCCGGGAGGCGAGCAGTACTTC. Its translation: CASTPGGEQYF. The variable domain in full, completed from reference TRBV16 and TRBJ2-7, reads GEEVAQTPKHLVRGEGQKAKLYCAPIKGHSYVFWYQQVLKNEFKFLISFQNENVFDETGMPKERFSAKCLPNSPCSLEIQATKLEDSAVYFCASTPGGEQYFGPGTRLTVT.